The TCR beta chain described here comes from a study of blood T cell repertoires in COVID-19. Overall study: Both acute and convalescent COVID-19 samples were obtained from the United States, Italy and Spain. PBMCs, B-cell-depleted T cells, or T cells were the source of the cDNA or gDNA that made up the material.

V was shortened by 0 bases and J by 8 bases, with 11 bases between the two germline ends. Germline CDR1 and CDR2: MNHEY and SMNVEV (reference sequence). The CDR3 consists of 14 residues. Assay used: immunoSEQ multiplex PCR; TCRdb lists only in-frame clones, some missing. The top ten clones hold over 4.5% of a sample with roughly 220,000 clones, 65% to 90% of them seen once. The TCR was taken from an older man with acute or convalescent COVID-19. Sequences were obtained from peripheral blood. The rearrangement joins TRBV27 to TRBJ1-5; D possibly corresponds to TRBD1 (5 bases). CDR3 nucleotides: TGTGCCAGCAGTTTATCGGCTCGGGGGGAGCCCCAGCATTTT. Translation: CASSLSARGEPQHF.